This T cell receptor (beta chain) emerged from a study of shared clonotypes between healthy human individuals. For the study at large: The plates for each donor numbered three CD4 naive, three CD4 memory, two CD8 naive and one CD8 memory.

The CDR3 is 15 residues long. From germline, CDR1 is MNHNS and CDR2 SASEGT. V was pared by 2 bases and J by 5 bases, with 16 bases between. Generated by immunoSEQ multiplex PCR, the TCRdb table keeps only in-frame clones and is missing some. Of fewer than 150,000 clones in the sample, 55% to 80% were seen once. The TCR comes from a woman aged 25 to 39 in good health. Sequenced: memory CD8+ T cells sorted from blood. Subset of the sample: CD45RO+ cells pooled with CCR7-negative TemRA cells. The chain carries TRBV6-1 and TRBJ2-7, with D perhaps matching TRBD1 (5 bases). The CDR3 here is CASSEFRPGWDEQYF. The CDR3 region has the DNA TGTGCCAGCAGTGAATTTCGGCCAGGGTGGGACGAGCAGTACTTC.